What follows describes a single T cell receptor (beta chain). CDR3 size: 13 residues. The germline V gene encodes CDR1 SGHTA and CDR2 FQGTGA. Trimming shortened V by 4 bases and J by 3 bases, and 6 bases separated the two germline ends. The data originate from a study of blood T cell repertoires in COVID-19. Study at large: The United States, Italy and Spain provided the acute and convalescent COVID-19 samples.

Method: immunoSEQ multiplex PCR; TCRdb's copy keeps in-frame clones and lacks some. The sample holds some 41,000 clones, about 83% seen once. V usage is TRBV7-3 and J usage is TRBJ2-2; D is uncertain. The sequence was collected from a man at least 80 years old in a cohort sampled during active COVID-19. The sequenced sample was peripheral blood. The CDR3 nucleotides read TGTGCCAGCAGCTCAAGAGACACCGGGGAGCTGTTTTTT. Its translation: CASSSRDTGELFF.